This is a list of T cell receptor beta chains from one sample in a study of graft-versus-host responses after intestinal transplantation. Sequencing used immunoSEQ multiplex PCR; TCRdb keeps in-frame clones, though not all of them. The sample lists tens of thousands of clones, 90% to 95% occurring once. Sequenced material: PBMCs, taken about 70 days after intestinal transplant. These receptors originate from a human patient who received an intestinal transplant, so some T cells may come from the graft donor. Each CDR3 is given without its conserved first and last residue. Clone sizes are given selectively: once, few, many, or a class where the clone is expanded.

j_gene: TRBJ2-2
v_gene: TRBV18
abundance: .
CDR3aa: ASSRQGPTNTGELF

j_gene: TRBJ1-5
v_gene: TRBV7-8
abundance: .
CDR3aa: ASSPETGSNQPQH

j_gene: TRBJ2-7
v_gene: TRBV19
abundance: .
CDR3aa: ASSGRTDMAGPYEQY

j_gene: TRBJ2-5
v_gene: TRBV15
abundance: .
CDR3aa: ATSRSLAMSGETQY

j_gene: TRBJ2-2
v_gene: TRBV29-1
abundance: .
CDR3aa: SVGQGTNTGELF

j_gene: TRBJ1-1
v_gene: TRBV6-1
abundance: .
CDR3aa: ASGLMNTEAF

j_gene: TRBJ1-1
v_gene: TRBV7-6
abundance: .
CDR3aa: ASSLMGAEAF

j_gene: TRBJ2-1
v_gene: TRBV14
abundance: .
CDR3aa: ASSQVPGTYNEQF

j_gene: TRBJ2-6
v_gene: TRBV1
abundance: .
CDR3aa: TSRRHCLCTSRANVLT

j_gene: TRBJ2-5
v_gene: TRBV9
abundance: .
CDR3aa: ASSFGTGAETQY

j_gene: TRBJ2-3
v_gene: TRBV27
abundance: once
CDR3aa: ASRNIAGVRDTQY

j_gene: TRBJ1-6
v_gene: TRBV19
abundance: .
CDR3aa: ASSILSQGNSPLH

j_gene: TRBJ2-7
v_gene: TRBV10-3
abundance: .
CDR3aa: AISEFTRGRFEQY

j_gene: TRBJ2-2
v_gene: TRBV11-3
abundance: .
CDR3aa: AGSARQGAGELF

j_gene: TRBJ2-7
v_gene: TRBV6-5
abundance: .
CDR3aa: ASSYSDYGEQY

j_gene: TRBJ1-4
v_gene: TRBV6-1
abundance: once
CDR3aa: ASGGQLGEKLF

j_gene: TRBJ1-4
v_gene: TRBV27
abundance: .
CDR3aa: ASSFGATNEKLF

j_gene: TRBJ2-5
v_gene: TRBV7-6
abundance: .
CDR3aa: ASSDRGLIETQY

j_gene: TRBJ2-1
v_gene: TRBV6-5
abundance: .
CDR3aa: ASSYSGSGSYNEQF

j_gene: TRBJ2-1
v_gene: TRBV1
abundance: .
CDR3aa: TSSQDSAGAISEQF

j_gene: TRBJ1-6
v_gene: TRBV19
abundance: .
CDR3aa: ASTLAGTRYLH

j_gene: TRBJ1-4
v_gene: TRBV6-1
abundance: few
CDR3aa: ASREGPGQVNEKLF

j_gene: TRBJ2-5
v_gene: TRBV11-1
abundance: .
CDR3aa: ASSFFYDFGTQY

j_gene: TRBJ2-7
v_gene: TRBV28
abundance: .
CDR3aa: ASSLGLTPYEQY

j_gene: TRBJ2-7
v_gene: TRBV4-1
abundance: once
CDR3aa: ASSQDSRSSYEQY

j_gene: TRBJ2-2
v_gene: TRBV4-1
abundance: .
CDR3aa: ASSGLAGGTGELF

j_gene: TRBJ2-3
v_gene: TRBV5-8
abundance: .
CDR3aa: ASSWGSADTQY

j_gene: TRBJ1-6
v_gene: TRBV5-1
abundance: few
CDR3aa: ASSLDRSSPLH

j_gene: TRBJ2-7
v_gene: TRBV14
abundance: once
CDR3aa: ASSQDAGDEQY

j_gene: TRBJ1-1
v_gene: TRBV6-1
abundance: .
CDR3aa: ASSVGGTTEAF

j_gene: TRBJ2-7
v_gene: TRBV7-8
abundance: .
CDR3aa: ASSLVTGTLVTYEQY

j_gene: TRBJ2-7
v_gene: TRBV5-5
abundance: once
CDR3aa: ASSQSGAKTGEQY

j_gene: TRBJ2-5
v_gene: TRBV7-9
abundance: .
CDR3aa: ASGYRGGVMYQETQY

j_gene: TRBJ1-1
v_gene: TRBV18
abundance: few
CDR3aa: ASSQQDRGNTEAF

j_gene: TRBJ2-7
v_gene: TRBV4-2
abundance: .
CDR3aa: ASSQAGISSPSSYEQY

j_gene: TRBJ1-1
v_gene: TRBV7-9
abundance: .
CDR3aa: ASSLYRLNTEAF